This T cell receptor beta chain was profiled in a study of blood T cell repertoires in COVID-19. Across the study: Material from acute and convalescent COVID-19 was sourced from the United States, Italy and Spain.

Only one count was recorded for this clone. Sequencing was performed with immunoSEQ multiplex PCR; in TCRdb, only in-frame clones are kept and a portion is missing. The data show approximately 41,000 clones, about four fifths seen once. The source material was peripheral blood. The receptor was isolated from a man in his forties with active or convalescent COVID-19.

CDR3 bases: TGTGCCAGCAGCCAAGATAAGCTCGCAGGGTTATTGTATGGCTACACCTTC. Residues: CASSQDKLAGLLYGYTF. V and J are TRBV4-2 and TRBJ1-2; TRBD1 might be the D (5 bases). CDR1 and CDR2 (germline): LGHNA, YNFKEQ. The CDR3 length is 17 residues. Trimming cost V 0 bases and J 5 bases, with 19 bases left between them.